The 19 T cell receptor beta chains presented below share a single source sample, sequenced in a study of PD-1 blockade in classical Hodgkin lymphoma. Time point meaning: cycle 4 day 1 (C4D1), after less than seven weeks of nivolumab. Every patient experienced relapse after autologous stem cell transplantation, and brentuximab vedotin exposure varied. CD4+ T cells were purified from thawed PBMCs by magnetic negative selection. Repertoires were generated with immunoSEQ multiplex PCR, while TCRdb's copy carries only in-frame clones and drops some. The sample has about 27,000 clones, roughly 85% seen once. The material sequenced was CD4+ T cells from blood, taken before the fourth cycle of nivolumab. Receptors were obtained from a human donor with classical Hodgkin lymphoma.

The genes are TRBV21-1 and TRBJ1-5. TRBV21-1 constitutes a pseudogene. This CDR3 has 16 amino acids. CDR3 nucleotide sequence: TGTGCCAGCAGCAATGGTCCGGGTAGTACGAATCAGCCCCAGCATTTT. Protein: CASSNGPGSTNQPQHF.

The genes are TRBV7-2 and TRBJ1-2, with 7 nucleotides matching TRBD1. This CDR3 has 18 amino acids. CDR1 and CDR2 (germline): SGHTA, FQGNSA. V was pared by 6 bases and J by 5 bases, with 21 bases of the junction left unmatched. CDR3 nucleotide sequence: TGTGCCAGCAGTCTCACGATGAACAGGGGAGGAGGAGGTTATGGCTACACCTTC. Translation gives CASSLTMNRGGGGYGYTF.

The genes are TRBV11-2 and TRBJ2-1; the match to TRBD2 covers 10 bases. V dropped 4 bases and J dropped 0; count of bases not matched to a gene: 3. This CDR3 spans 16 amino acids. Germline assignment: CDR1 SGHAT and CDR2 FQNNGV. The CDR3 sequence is CASSSSGRGSYNEQFF. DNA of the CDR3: TGTGCCAGCAGCTCAAGCGGGAGGGGCTCCTACAATGAGCAGTTCTTC.

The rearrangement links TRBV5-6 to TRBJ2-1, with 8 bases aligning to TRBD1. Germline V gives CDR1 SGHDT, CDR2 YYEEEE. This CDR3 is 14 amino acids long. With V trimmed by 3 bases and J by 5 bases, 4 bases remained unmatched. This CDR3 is CASSSRDRHNEQFF. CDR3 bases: TGTGCCAGCAGCTCCCGGGACAGGCACAATGAGCAGTTCTTC.

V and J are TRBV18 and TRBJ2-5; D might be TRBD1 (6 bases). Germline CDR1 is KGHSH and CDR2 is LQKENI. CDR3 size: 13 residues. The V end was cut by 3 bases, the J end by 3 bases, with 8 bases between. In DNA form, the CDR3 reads TGTGCCAGCTCACCGACAGGAAAAGAGACCCAGTACTTC. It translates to CASSPTGKETQYF. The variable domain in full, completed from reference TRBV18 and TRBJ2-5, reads NAGVMQNPRHLVRRRGQEARLRCSPMKGHSHVYWYRQLPEEGLKFMVYLQKENIIDESGMPKERFSAEFPKEGPSILRIQQVVRGDSAAYFCASSPTGKETQYFGPGTRLLVL.

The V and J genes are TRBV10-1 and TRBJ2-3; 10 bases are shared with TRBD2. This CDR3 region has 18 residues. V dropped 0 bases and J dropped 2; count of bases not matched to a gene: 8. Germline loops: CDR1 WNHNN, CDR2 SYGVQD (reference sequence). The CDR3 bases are TGCGCCAGCAGTGAGTCCGGTACTAGCGGGACTTTCACAGATACGCAGTATTTT. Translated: CASSESGTSGTFTDTQYF.

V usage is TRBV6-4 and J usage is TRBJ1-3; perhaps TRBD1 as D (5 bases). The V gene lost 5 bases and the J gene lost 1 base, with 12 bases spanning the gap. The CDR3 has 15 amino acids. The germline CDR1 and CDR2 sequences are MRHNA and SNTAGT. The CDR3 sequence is CASSRDGASGNTIYF. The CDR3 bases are TGTGCCAGCAGTAGAGACGGGGCTTCTGGAAACACCATATATTTT.

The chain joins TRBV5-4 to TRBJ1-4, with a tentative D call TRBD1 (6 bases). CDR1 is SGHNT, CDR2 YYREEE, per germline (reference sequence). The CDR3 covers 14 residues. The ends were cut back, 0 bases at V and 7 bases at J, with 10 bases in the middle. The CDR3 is CASSLVGASEKLFF. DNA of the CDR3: TGTGCCAGCAGCTTGGTGGGGGCCAGTGAAAAACTGTTTTTT.

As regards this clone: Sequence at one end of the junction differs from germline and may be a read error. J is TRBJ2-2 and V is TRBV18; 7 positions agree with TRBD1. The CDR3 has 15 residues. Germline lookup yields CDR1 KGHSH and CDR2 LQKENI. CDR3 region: CASSPRTGNTGELFF. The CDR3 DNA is TGTGCCAGCTCCCCACGGACAGGGAACACCGGGGAGCTGTTTTTT.

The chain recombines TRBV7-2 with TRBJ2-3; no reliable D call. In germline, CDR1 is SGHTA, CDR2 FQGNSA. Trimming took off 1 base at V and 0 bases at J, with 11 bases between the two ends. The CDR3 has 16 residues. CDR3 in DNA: TGTGCCAGCAGCTTAGGCCCCCTTACTAGCACAGATACGCAGTATTTT. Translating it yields CASSLGPLTSTDTQYF.

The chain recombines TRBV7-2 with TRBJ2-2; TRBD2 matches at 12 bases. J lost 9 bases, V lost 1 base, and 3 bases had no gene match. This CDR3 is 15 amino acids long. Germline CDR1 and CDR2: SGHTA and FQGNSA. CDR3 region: CASSLGLAGVRELFF. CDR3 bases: TGTGCCAGCAGCTTAGGACTAGCGGGAGTAAGGGAGCTGTTTTTT.

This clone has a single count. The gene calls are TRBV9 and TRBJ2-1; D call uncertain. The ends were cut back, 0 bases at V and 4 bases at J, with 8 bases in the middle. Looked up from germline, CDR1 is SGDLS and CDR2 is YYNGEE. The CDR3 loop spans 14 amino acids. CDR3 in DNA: TGTGCCAGCAGCGTAGGATCTCGTTACAATGAGCAGTTCTTC. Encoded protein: CASSVGSRYNEQFF.

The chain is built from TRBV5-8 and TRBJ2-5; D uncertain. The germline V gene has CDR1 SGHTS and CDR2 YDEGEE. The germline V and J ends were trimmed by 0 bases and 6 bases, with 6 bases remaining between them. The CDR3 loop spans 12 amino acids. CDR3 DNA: TGTGCCAGCAGCTTGGATAGGCAGACCCAGTACTTC. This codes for CASSLDRQTQYF.

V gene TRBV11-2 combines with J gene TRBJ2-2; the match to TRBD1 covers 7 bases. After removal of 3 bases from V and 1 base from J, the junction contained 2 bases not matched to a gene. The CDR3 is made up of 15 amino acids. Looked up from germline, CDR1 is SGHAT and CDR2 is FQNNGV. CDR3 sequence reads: CASSFRQGNTGELFF. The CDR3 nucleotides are TGTGCCAGCAGCTTTAGACAGGGGAACACCGGGGAGCTGTTTTTT.

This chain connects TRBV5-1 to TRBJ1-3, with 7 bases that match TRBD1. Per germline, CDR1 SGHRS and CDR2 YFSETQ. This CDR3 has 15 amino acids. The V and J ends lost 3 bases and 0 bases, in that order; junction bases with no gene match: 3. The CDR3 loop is CASSWDSYSGNTIYF. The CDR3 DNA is TGCGCCAGCAGCTGGGACAGTTACTCTGGAAACACCATATATTTT. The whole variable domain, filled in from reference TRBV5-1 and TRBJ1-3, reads KAGVTQTPRYLIKTRGQQVTLSCSPISGHRSVSWYQQTPGQGLQFLFEYFSETQRNKGNFPGRFSGRQFSNSRSEMNVSTLELGDSALYLCASSWDSYSGNTIYFGEGSWLTVV.

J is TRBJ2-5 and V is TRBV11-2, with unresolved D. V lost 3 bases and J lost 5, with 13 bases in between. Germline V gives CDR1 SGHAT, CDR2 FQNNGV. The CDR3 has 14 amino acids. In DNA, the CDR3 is TGTGCCAGCAGCTTCGGCCCCAACGTTGAGACCCAGTACTTC. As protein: CASSFGPNVETQYF. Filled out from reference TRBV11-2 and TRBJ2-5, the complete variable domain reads EAGVAQSPRYKIIEKRQSVAFWCNPISGHATLYWYQQILGQGPKLLIQFQNNGVVDDSQLPKDRFSAERLKGVDSTLKIQPAKLEDSAVYLCASSFGPNVETQYFGPGTRLLVL.

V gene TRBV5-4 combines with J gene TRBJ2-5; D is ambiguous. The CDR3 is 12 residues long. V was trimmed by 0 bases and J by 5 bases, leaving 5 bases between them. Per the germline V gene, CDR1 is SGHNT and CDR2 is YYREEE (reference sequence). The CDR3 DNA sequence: TGTGCCAGCAGCTTGGGCCCGGAGACCCAGTACTTC. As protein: CASSLGPETQYF.

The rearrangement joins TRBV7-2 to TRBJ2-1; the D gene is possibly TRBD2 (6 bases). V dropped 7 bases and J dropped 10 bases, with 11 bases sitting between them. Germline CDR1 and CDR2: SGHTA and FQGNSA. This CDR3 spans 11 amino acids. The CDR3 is CASMGGREQFF. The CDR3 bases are TGTGCCAGCATGGGAGGTAGGGAGCAGTTCTTC.

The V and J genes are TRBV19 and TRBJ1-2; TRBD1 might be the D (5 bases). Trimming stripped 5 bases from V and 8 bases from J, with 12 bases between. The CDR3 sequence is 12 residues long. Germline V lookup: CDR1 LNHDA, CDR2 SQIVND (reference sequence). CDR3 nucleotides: TGTGCCAGTAGTCCCCGGGGGGTCGGCTACACCTTC. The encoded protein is CASSPRGVGYTF.